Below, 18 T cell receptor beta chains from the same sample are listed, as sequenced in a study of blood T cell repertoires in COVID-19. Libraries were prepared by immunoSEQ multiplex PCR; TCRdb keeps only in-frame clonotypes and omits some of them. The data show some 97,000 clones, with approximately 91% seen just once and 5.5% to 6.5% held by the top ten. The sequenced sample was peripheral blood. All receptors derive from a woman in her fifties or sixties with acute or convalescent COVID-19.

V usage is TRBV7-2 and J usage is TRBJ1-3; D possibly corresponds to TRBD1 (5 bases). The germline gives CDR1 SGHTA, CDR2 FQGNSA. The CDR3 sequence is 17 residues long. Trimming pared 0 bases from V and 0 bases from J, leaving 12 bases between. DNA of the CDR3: TGTGCCAGCAGCTTAGCAGCGCCGGGGGTCTCTGGAAACACCATATATTTT. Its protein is CASSLAAPGVSGNTIYF.

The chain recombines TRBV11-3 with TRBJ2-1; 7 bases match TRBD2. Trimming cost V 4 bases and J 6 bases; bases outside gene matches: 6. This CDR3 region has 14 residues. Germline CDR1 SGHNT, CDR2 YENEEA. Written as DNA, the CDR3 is TGTGCCAGCAGCTCATACGCGGGGGTCAATGAGCAGTTCTTC. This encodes CASSSYAGVNEQFF.

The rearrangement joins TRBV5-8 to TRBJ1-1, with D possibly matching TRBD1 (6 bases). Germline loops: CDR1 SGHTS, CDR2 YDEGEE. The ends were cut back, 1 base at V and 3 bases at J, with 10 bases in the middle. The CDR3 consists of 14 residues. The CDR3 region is CASSLLGADTEAFF. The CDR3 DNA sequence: TGTGCCAGCAGCTTGTTGGGGGCAGACACTGAAGCTTTCTTT.

CDR3 DNA: TGTGCCAGCAGCGTAGCTCCTAGCGTCGGGCCCTACGAGCAGTACTTC. This encodes CASSVAPSVGPYEQYF. The rearrangement links TRBV9 to TRBJ2-7; D might be TRBD2 (6 bases). Germline V gene lookup returns CDR1 SGDLS and CDR2 YYNGEE. Trimming pared 0 bases from V and 2 bases from J, leaving 15 bases between. This CDR3 spans 16 amino acids.

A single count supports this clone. The CDR3 DNA is TGTGCCTGGAGTGTGGCAGGAGGGACTTCACCCCTCCACTTT. Translation: CAWSVAGGTSPLHF. This chain uses TRBV30 with TRBJ1-6; tentatively, D is TRBD1 (5 bases). This CDR3 is 14 amino acids long. Looked up from germline, CDR1 is GTSNPN and CDR2 is SVGIG (reference sequence). V lost 0 bases, J lost 9 bases, and 12 bases lay in between. Full variable domain (outside the CDR3, taken from reference TRBV30 and TRBJ1-6): SQTIHQWPATLVQPVGSPLSLECTVEGTSNPNLYWYRQAAGRGLQLLFYSVGIGQISSEVPQNLSASRPQDRQFILSSKKLLLSDSGFYLCAWSVAGGTSPLHFGNGTRLTVT.

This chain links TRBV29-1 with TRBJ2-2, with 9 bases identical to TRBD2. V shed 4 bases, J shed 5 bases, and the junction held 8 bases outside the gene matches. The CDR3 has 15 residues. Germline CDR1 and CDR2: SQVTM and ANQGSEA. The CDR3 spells CSVVGLAGQTGELFF. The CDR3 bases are TGCAGCGTTGTGGGGCTAGCGGGACAAACCGGGGAGCTGTTTTTT.

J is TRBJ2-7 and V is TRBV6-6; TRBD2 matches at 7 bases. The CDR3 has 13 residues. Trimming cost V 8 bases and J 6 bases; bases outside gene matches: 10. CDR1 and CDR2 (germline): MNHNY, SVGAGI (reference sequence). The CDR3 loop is CASGAGVMSEQYV. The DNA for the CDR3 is TGTGCCAGCGGTGCGGGAGTTATGTCCGAGCAGTACGTC.

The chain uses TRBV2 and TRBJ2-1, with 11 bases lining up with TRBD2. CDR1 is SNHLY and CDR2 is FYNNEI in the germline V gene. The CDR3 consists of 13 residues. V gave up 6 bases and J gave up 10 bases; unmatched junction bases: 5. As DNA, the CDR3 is TGTGCCAGCAGGCTGGGGACTAGCGGAGAGCAGTTCTTC. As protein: CASRLGTSGEQFF.

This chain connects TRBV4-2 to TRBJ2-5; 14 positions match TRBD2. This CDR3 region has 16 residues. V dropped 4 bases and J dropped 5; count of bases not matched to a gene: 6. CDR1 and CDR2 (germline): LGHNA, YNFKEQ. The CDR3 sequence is CASSPGLAGGGETQYF. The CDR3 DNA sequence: TGTGCCAGCAGCCCCGGACTAGCGGGAGGAGGGGAGACCCAGTACTTC.

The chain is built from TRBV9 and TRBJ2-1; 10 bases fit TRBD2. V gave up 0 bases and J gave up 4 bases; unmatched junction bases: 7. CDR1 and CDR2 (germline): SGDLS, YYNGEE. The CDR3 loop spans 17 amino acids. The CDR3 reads CASSVAIAGGGYNEQFF. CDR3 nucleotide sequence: TGTGCCAGCAGCGTAGCCATAGCGGGAGGAGGATACAATGAGCAGTTCTTC.

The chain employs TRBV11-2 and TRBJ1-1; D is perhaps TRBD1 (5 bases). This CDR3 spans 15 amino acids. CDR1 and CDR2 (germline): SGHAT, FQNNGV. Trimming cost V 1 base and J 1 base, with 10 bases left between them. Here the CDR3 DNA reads TGTGCCAGCAGCTTAGTTCGGGGGAAGAACACTGAAGCTTTCTTT. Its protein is CASSLVRGKNTEAFF. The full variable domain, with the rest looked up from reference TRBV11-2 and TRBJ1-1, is EAGVAQSPRYKIIEKRQSVAFWCNPISGHATLYWYQQILGQGPKLLIQFQNNGVVDDSQLPKDRFSAERLKGVDSTLKIQPAKLEDSAVYLCASSLVRGKNTEAFFGQGTRLTVV.

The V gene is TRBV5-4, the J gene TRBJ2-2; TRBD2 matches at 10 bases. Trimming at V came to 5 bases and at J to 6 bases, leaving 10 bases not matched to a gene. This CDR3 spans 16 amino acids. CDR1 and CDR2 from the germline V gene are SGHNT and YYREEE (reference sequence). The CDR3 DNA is TGTGCCAGCAGACCCAGCGGGAGGGCCCTTTCCGGGGAGCTGTTTTTT. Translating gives CASRPSGRALSGELFF.

The CDR3 region is CASKEGANSPLHF. The DNA for the CDR3 is TGTGCCAGCAAGGAGGGGGCGAATTCACCCCTCCACTTT. J is TRBJ1-6 and V is TRBV6-5; TRBD1 matches 7 bases. The germline CDR1 and CDR2 sequences are MNHEY and SVGAGI. This CDR3 spans 13 amino acids. V shed 7 bases, J shed 7 bases, and the junction held 4 bases outside the gene matches.

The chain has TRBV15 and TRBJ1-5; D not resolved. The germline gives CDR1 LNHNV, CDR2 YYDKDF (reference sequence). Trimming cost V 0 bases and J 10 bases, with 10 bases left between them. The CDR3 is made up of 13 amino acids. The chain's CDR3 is CATSREESSPQHF. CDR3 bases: TGTGCCACCAGCAGAGAGGAGAGCTCCCCCCAGCATTTT.

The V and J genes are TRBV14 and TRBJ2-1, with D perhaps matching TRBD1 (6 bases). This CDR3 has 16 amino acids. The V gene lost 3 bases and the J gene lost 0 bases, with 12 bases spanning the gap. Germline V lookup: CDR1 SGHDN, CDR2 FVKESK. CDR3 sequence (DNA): TGTGCCAGCAGCCAGCTTAGGGGGAGCTCCTACAATGAGCAGTTCTTC. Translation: CASSQLRGSSYNEQFF.

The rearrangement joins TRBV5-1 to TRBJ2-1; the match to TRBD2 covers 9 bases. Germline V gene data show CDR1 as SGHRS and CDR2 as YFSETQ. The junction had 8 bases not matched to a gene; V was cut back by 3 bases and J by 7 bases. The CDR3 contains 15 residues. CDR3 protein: CASSSIAGVLNEQFF. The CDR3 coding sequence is TGCGCCAGCAGCTCGATAGCGGGAGTATTAAATGAGCAGTTCTTC. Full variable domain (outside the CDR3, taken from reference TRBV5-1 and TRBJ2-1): KAGVTQTPRYLIKTRGQQVTLSCSPISGHRSVSWYQQTPGQGLQFLFEYFSETQRNKGNFPGRFSGRQFSNSRSEMNVSTLELGDSALYLCASSSIAGVLNEQFFGPGTRLTVL.

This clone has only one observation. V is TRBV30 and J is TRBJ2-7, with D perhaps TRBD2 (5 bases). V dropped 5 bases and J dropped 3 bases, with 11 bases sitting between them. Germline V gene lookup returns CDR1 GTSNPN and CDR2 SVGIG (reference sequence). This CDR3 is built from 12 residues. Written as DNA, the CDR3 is TGTGCCTGGGGGGAGAATGGCTACGAGCAGTACTTC. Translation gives CAWGENGYEQYF.

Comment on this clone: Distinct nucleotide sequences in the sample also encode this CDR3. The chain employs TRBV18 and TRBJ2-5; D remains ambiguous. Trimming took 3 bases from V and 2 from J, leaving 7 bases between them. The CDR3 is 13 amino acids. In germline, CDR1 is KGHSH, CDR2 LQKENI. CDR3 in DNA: TGTGCCAGCTCACCGGGCAGTCAAGAGACCCAGTACTTC. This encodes CASSPGSQETQYF.